These T cell receptor beta chains were read from a single sample in a study of T cells in Graves' hyperthyroidism and ophthalmopathy. TCRdb recomputed calls from the multiplex PCR reads with MiXCR, one row per CDR3 protein. In the table there are approximately 690,000 distinct CDR3 sequences, around 21% of which are singletons. The sample was blood. The receptors derive from a man aged 25-45 years with Graves' ophthalmopathy. CDR3s include the opening cysteine and the closing phenylalanine or tryptophan. The D gene is left open where the match is weak. Part of the rows lack a size; the others show once, few, many or a class for expanded clones.

TRBJ1-1	TRBV4-2	-	-	TGTGCCAGCAGCCACTCCCAGTATCAGAACACTGAAGCTTTCTTT	CASSHSQYQNTEAFF
TRBJ2-3	TRBV14	TRBD2	-	TGTGCCAGCAGCCAAATGTTAGCGGGAGGCTCAGATACGCAGTATTTT	CASSQMLAGGSDTQYF
TRBJ2-1	TRBV20-1	TRBD1	few	TGCAGTGCTAGAGCGGGACAGGGGGGTTACAATGAGCAGTTCTTC	CSARAGQGGYNEQFF
TRBJ2-3	TRBV4-1	TRBD2	-	TGCGCCAGCAGCCAGCCACTAGCGGGAAAGACAGATACGCAGTATTTT	CASSQPLAGKTDTQYF
TRBJ2-1	TRBV5-1	-	few	TGCGCCAGCAGCTTGATCATCCAAGCATTTATAAGTTTACGCAATGAGCAGTTCTTC	CASSLIIQAFISLRNEQFF
TRBJ2-3	TRBV10-3	-	-	TGTGCCACGAGTACTAGCACAGATACGCAGTATTTT	CATSTSTDTQYF
TRBJ1-1	TRBV28	-	few	TGTGCCAGCAGGCCTTGGGAGGGGCCCACTGAAGCTTTCTTT	CASRPWEGPTEAFF
TRBJ2-3	TRBV6-1	TRBD2	many	TGTGCCAGCAGTGAAAAACTAGCGGGAGGGCAAATGGCAGATACGCAGTATTTT	CASSEKLAGGQMADTQYF
TRBJ2-7	TRBV14	-	-	TGTGCCAGCAGCCAAGATCGAAGAGGAGAGCAGTACTTC	CASSQDRRGEQYF
TRBJ2-7	TRBV20-1	-	-	TGCAGTGTTCAGAGATCCTACGAGCAGTACTTC	CSVQRSYEQYF
TRBJ1-6	TRBV7-2	-	many	TGTGCCAGCAGCTCAGAATCACCCCTCCACTTT	CASSSESPLHF
TRBJ2-1	TRBV6-2/TRBV6-3	-	-	TGTGCCAGCAGTTACTCGAGGCCCCTGAGCCCGGCCTACAATGAGCAGTTCTTC	CASSYSRPLSPAYNEQFF
TRBJ2-3	TRBV28	TRBD2	many	TGTGCCAGCAGTCGTAGCGGGAGGGTTAAAGATACGCAGTATTTT	CASSRSGRVKDTQYF
TRBJ2-3	TRBV4-1	TRBD2	few	TGCGCCAGCAGCCAAGGGCCTAGCGGGAGGAATACGCAGTATTTT	CASSQGPSGRNTQYF
TRBJ2-2	TRBV30	-	few	TGTGCCTGGAGGAGAGACGAACCCGGGGAGCTGTTTTTT	CAWRRDEPGELFF